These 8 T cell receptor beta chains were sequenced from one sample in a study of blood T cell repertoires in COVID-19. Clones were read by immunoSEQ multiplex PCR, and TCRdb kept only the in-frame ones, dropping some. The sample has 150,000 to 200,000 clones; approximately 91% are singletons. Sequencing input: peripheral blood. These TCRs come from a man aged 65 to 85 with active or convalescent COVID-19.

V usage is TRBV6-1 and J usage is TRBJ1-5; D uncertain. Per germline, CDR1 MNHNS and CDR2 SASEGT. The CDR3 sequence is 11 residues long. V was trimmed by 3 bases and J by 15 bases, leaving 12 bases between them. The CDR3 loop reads CASSDPTIWHF. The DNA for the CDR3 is TGTGCCAGCAGTGATCCTACGATATGGCATTTT.

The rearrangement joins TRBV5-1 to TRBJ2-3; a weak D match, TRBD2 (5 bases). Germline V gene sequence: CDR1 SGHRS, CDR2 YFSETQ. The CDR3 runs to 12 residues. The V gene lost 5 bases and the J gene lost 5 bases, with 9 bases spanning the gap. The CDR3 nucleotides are TGCGCCAGCAGTATGGGAGTAGATACGCAGTATTTT. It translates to CASSMGVDTQYF.

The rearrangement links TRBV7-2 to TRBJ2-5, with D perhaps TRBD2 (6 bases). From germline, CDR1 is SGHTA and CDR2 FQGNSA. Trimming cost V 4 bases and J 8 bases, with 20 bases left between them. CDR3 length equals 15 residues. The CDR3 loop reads CASSSRGGASGTQYF. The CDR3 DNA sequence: TGTGCCAGCAGCTCCCGAGGCGGGGCCTCGGGAACCCAGTACTTC.

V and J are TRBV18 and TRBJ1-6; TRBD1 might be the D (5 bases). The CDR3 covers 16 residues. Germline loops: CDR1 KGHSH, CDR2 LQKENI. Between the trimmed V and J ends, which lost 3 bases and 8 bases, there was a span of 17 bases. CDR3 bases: TGTGCCAGCTCACCCTATCGGGCAGGGCCGGATTCACCCCTCCACTTT. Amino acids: CASSPYRAGPDSPLHF.

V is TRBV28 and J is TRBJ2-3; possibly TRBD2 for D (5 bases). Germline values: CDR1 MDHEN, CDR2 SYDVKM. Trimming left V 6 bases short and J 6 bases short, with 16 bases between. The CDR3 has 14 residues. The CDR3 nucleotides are TGTGCCAGCAGCTATAAACCGACTACGGATACGCAGTATTTT. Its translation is CASSYKPTTDTQYF. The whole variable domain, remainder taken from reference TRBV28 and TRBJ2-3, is DVKVTQSSRYLVKRTGEKVFLECVQDMDHENMFWYRQDPGLGLRLIYFSYDVKMKEKGDIPEGYSVSREKKERFSLILESASTNQTSMYLCASSYKPTTDTQYFGPGTRLTVL.

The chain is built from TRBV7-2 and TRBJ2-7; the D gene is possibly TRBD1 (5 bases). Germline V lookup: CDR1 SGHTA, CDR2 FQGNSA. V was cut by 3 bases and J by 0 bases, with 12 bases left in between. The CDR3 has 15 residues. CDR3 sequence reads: CASSFITGLSYEQYF. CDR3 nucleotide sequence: TGTGCCAGCAGCTTCATCACAGGTCTCTCCTACGAGCAGTACTTC.

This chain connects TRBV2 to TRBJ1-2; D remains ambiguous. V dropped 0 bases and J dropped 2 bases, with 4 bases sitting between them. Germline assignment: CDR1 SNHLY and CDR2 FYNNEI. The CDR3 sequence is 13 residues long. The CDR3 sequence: CASSEARNYGYTF. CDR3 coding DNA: TGTGCCAGCAGTGAAGCGCGCAACTATGGCTACACCTTC.

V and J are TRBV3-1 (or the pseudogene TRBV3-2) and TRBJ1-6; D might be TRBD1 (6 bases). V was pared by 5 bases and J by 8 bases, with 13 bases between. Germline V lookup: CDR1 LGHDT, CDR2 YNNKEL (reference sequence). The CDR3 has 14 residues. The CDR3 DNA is TGTGCCAGCAGCTGTAGGGCAGGGGATTCACCCCTCCACTTT. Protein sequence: CASSCRAGDSPLHF.